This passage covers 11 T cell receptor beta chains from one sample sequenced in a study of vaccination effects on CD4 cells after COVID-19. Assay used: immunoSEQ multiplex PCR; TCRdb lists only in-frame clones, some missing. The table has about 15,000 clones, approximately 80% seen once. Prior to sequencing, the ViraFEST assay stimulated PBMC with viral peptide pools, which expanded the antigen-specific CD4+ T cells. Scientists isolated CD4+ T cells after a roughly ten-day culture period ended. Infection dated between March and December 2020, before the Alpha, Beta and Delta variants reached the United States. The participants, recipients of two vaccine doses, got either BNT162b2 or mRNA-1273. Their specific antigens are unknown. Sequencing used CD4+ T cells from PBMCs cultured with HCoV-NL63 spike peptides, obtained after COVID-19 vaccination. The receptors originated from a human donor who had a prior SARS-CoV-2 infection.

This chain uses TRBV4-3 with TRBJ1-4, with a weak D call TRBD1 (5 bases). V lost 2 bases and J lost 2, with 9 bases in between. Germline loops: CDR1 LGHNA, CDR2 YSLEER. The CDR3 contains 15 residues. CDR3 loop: CASSQYGGTNEKLFF. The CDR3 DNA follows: TGCGCCAGCAGCCAATATGGGGGGACTAATGAAAAACTGTTTTTT.

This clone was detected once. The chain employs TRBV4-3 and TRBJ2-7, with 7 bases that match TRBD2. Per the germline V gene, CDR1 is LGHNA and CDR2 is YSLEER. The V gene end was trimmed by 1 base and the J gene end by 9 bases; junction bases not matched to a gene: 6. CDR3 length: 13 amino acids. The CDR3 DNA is TGCGCCAGCAGCCAAGCCCCTAGCGGAGGGCAGTACTTC. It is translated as CASSQAPSGGQYF.

In DNA form, the CDR3 reads TGTGCCAGCAGCCTGGACGGACCCAACTATGGCTACACCTTC. As protein: CASSLDGPNYGYTF. The V and J genes are TRBV6-6 and TRBJ1-2; D call uncertain. The CDR3 totals 14 residues. CDR1 and CDR2 from the germline V gene are MNHNY and SVGAGI (reference sequence). Trimming cost V 6 bases and J 2 bases, with 13 bases left between them.

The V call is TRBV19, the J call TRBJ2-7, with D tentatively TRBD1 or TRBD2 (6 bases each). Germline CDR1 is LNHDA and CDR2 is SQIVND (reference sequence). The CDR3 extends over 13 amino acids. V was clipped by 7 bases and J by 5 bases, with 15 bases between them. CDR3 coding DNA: TGTGCCAGTATCTGGGGGGCTTGGGACGAGCAGTACTTC. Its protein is CASIWGAWDEQYF.

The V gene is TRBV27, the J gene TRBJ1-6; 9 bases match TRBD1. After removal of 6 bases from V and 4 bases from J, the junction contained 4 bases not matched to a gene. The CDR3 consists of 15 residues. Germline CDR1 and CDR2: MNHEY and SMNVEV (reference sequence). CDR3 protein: CASRQGAVYNSPLHF. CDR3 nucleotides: TGTGCCAGCAGACAGGGGGCTGTTTATAATTCACCCCTCCACTTT.

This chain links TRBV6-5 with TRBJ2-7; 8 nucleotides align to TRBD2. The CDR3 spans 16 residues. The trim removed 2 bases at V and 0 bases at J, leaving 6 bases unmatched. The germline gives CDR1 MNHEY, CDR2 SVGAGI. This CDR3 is CASSYKGLANSYEQYF. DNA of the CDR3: TGTGCCAGCAGTTACAAAGGACTAGCCAACTCCTACGAGCAGTACTTC.

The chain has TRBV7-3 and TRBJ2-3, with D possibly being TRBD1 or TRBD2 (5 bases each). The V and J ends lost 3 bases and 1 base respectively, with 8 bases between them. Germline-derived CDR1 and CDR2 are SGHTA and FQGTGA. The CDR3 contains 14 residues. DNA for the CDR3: TGTGCCAGCAGCTTGCTGGGGGGCACAGATACGCAGTATTTT. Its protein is CASSLLGGTDTQYF.

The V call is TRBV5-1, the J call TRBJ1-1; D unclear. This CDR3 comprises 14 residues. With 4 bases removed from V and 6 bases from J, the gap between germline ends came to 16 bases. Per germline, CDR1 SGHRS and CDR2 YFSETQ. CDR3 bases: TGCGCCAGCAGCCGCCCTGATCGTCACGCTGAAGCTTTCTTT. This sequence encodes CASSRPDRHAEAFF.

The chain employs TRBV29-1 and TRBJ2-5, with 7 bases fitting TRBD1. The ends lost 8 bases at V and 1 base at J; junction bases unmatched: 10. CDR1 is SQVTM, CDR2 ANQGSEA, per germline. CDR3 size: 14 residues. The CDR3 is CSCEDRNVQETQYF. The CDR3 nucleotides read TGCAGCTGCGAGGACAGGAACGTCCAAGAGACCCAGTACTTC.

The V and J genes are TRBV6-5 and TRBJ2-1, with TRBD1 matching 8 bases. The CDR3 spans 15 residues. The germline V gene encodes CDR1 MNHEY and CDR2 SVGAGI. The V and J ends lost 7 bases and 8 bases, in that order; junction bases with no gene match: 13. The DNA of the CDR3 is TGTGCCAGCACCCGACAGGGGCCCCTAGTACATGAGCAGTTCTTC. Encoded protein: CASTRQGPLVHEQFF.

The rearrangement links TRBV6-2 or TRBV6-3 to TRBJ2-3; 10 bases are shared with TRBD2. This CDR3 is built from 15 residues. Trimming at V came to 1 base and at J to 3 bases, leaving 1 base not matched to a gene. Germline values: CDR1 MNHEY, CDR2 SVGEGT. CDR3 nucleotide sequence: TGTGCCAGCAGTTACTATAGCGGGAGGACAGATACGCAGTATTTT. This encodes CASSYYSGRTDTQYF.